What follows is one TCR beta chain and its context. This clone was seen once. This clone's antigen is unknown. Base quality data are lacking; no much larger clone is found one base away. The V and J ends are trimmed by 1 base and 0 bases, leaving 7 bases between them. The CDR3, from cysteine to phenylalanine, totals 14 residues. Left in the record is the CDR3 DNA by itself, 42 bases read in frame from the first base. Looking up the germline V gene yields CDR1 KGHSY and CDR2 FQNENV. The record originates from a study of T cell responses to AZD1222 COVID-19 vaccine (dated by TCRdb to the early 2020s). Context from the whole study: TCR sequencing covered 233 trial participants: nearly 210 given two doses of AZD1222 and around 25 given two doses of MenACWY control vaccine. Trial participants were enrolled by age into 18-55, 56-69 and 70-plus year subgroups, with around 150, 28 and 57 TCR-sequenced participants respectively.

According to the study, the label for this sample's time point signals: about 28 days (+/-7) after the second vaccine dose. AZD1222 recipients with second doses at about 4 weeks or about 12 weeks were pooled, because spike-specific TCR depth and breadth did not differ between schedules. The vaccinee samples were drawn from two UK trials, COV001 and COV002, one of which was a single-blind randomized controlled phase 2/3 trial testing AZD1222 (ChAdOx1 nCoV-19) in healthy adults. For TCRbeta chain sequencing, PBMC samples from trial participants were taken at day 0 and at day 28 after the second dose. The CDR3 regions of human TCRbeta chains were analyzed by immunosequencing. The authors processed their data as follows. TCRs in the repertoires were compared against a reference library of SARS-CoV-2-specific TCRs that had been generated with the MIRA antigen-specificity platform. Breadth was defined as the fraction of unique TCRs that were SARS-CoV-2-associated, and depth was defined as the fraction of total T cells that were SARS-CoV-2-associated. Each spike-specific TCR was assigned to its reactive spike region and to a CD4 or CD8 class using the MIRA data. Log10-transformed breadth and depth values were compared by one-way ANOVA with Sidak's multiple comparisons tests. The source is immuneACCESS, and TCRdb retained only in-frame sequences with V and J called. Part of the clones is not carried over; for the studies checked, unresolved V genes explain less than half of this, and the remainder is unexplained. V, J and clone size are taken as reported in that table, and D and trimming were inferred from the DNA itself. This sample has 150,000 to 200,000 clones in its table, and 90% of those were observed once. The ten largest make up roughly 6% of the sample.

The research as a whole found: Nearly half of unique spike-specific TCRs reportedly recognized epitopes outside regions mutated in the B.1.351 and B.1.1.7 variants. Conclusions about previously exposed vaccinees are limited, since just six or seven AZD1222 recipients were seropositive for SARS-CoV-2 at baseline. Spike-specific TCR breadth and depth rose significantly after two AZD1222 doses compared with day 0 and with MenACWY recipients. Participants were mostly white British and included more females than males, and it was suggested by the authors that clonal diversity may have been underestimated. Because no day 14 peak-response samples were available, the repertoires could be characterized only after the peak T cell response. In the small 56-69-year group, the increase in depth fell short of significance, most likely because of low power. Vaccine-associated CD4 TCRs spanned the whole spike protein, with dominant responses in regions 160-218 and 743-854.

This TCR was recovered from an adult who received the AZD1222 COVID-19 vaccine. The specimen was peripheral blood, collected 28 days after the second AZD1222 dose. The chain employs TRBV16 and TRBJ2-7; TRBD2 is perhaps the D gene, given 5 matching bases. The DNA sequence is given as TGTGCCAGCAGCCAATTCGGACTCTCCTACGAGCAGTACTTC. It specifies CASSQFGLSYEQYF.